This T cell receptor beta chain stems from a study of blood T cells in healthy people across ages. Trimming left V 1 base short and J 3 bases short, with 19 bases between. The CDR3 totals 17 residues. CDR1 and CDR2 from the germline V gene are SGHRS and YFSETQ. It was with a sample-barcoded 5' primer and a J-beta primer mix that a second PCR of roughly 6 to 12 cycles was run. Via MiXCR, TCRdb re-called the 5' RACE reads, giving one row per CDR3 protein. This sample has 1.5 million or so distinct CDR3 sequences; 42% occur once, and the top ten carry approximately 4.1%. This clonotype has just one count.

Sequenced: blood. The source of this sequence is a young woman in good health. The genes are TRBV5-1 and TRBJ1-2, with D unresolved. The CDR3: CASSLTPVGGLDYGYTF. The CDR3 nucleotides read TGCGCCAGCAGCTTGACACCTGTCGGAGGGCTCGACTATGGCTACACCTTC.